The entry that follows covers one T cell receptor (beta chain) sequence. What it binds is not known. Data came from immunoSEQ multiplex PCR; TCRdb stores just in-frame clones and leaves some out. The table lists about 170,000 clones, over 85% of them singletons, with 1.6% in the top ten. The record originates from a study of T cell responses to AZD1222 COVID-19 vaccine. Study findings and constraints: Epitopes outside B.1.351 and B.1.1.7 mutated regions reportedly drew nearly half of spike TCRs. Spike as a whole was targeted by vaccine-associated CD4 TCRs, dominant at 160-218 and 743-854. Two doses of AZD1222 preceded a rise in Spike-specific TCR breadth and depth. Donors skewed white British and female; clonal diversity was possibly underestimated.

The CDR3 loop spans 14 amino acids. Trimming left V 4 bases short and J 6 bases short, with 15 bases between. Germline CDR1 is SGHRS and CDR2 is YFSETQ. The chain recombines TRBV5-1 with TRBJ2-3; possibly TRBD2 for D (5 bases). Sequences were derived from peripheral blood, sampled on day 0 of AZD1222 vaccination. The receptor was isolated from an adult in good health. In DNA form, the CDR3 reads TGCGCCAGCAGCGACGGAGGAGTACGGGATACGCAGTATTTT. Its translation: CASSDGGVRDTQYF.